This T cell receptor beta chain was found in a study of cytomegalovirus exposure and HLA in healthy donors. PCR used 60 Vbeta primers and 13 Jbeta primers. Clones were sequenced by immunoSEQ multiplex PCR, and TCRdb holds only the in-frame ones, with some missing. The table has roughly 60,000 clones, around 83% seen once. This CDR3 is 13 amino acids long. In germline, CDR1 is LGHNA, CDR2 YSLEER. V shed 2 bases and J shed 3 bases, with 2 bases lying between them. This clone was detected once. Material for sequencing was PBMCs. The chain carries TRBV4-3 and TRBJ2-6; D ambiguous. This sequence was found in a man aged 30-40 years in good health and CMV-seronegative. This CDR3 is CASSQYGANVLTF. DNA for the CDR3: TGCGCCAGCAGCCAATATGGGGCCAACGTCCTGACTTTC.